One T cell receptor beta chain is described in this entry. Antigen specificity is unknown. The sample comes from a study of cytomegalovirus exposure and HLA in healthy donors. General study results and limits: Cytomegalovirus association was listed for about 170 TCR beta chains.

Separation from the approximately 720-subject first cohort characterized the roughly 120-subject validation cohort, to which the donors belonged. Trimming removed 3 bases from V and 3 bases from J; junction bases left unmatched: 6. Per the germline V gene, CDR1 is SGHRS and CDR2 is YFSETQ. The CDR3 has 14 amino acids. Using immunoSEQ multiplex PCR, the repertoire was profiled, and TCRdb retains in-frame clones only, with some absent. Of fewer than 400,000 clones in the sample, around 86% were seen once. This chain joins TRBV5-1 and TRBJ2-7, with 7 nucleotides matching TRBD1. The sequenced sample consisted of PBMCs. The origin of this receptor is a woman aged 18-30 years in good health and CMV-seronegative. CDR3 residues: CASSSGQPGYEQYF. CDR3 nucleotide sequence: TGCGCCAGCAGCTCGGGACAGCCGGGCTACGAGCAGTACTTC.